These 27 T cell receptor beta chains share one sample of origin, sequenced in a study of control samples from healthy donors and cancer patients. The repertoire was sequenced with immunoSEQ multiplex PCR; TCRdb's copy has only in-frame clones and lacks some. This sample has 210,000 or so clones, with 90% to 95% found just once. Sample: blood. The receptors were gathered from a man in his thirties or forties in good health.

The V gene is TRBV5-6, the J gene TRBJ1-2, with D uncertain. The CDR3 extends over 15 amino acids. Trimming took off 0 bases at V and 0 bases at J, with 9 bases between the two ends. CDR1 is SGHDT and CDR2 is YYEEEE in the germline V gene. The CDR3 DNA is TGTGCCAGCAGCTTGGGTGGCACGTCTAACTATGGCTACACCTTC. This encodes CASSLGGTSNYGYTF. The whole variable domain, filled in from reference TRBV5-6 and TRBJ1-2, reads DAGVTQSPTHLIKTRGQQVTLRCSPKSGHDTVSWYQQALGQGPQFIFQYYEEEERQRGNFPDRFSGHQFPNYSSELNVNALLLGDSALYLCASSLGGTSNYGYTFGSGTRLTVV.

V usage is TRBV6-1 and J usage is TRBJ1-5; a weak D match, TRBD1 (5 bases). The CDR3 is made up of 18 amino acids. Trimming pared 3 bases from V and 4 bases from J, leaving 22 bases between. Germline V lookup: CDR1 MNHNS, CDR2 SASEGT. The CDR3 is CASSDPHSTEGSNQPQHF. The CDR3 nucleotides are TGTGCCAGCAGTGACCCCCACTCAACAGAGGGGTCTAATCAGCCCCAGCATTTT.

The chain is built from TRBV19 and TRBJ2-1; TRBD2 might be the D (5 bases). The CDR3 loop spans 12 amino acids. The germline CDR1 and CDR2 sequences are LNHDA and SQIVND (reference sequence). V lost 6 bases to trimming and J lost 3 bases, with 6 bases between them. The CDR3 region has the DNA TGTGCCAGTAGACGGGGCTACAATGAGCAGTTCTTC. It is translated as CASRRGYNEQFF. Full variable domain (missing parts from reference TRBV19 and TRBJ2-1): DGGITQSPKYLFRKEGQNVTLSCEQNLNHDAMYWYRQDPGQGLRLIYYSQIVNDFQKGDIAEGYSVSREKKESFPLTVTSAQKNPTAFYLCASRRGYNEQFFGPGTRLTVL.

V gene TRBV7-9 combines with J gene TRBJ2-1; D uncertain. The length of the CDR3 is 15 residues. Trimming left V 1 base short and J 6 bases short, with 13 bases between. CDR1 is SEHNR, CDR2 FQNEAQ, per germline (reference sequence). CDR3 bases: TGTGCCAGCAGCTTAGATGGTCCCCACGGCAATGAGCAGTTCTTC. Protein product: CASSLDGPHGNEQFF.

The V gene is TRBV24-1, the J gene TRBJ2-7, with TRBD1 matching over 9 bases. This CDR3 has 15 residues. V shed 4 bases and J 3 bases; nucleotides not matched to a gene: 6. CDR1 and CDR2 from the germline V gene are KGHDR and SFDVKD. CDR3 nucleotides: TGTGCCACCAGTGAGGAAGGGGACAGGGACTACGAGCAGTACTTC. Translated: CATSEEGDRDYEQYF.

A single count supports this clone. This chain joins TRBV7-9 and TRBJ1-6; D might be TRBD1 (6 bases). The CDR3 is made up of 14 amino acids. V lost 3 bases to trimming and J lost 10 bases, with 13 bases between them. Germline CDR1 is SEHNR and CDR2 is FQNEAQ (reference sequence). CDR3 nucleotide sequence: TGTGCCAGCAGCTTGGGGGCCGGCGGATCACCCCTCCACTTT. It specifies CASSLGAGGSPLHF.

This sequence joins TRBV12-3 or TRBV12-4 and TRBJ1-1; tentative D call: TRBD1 (6 bases). V lost 2 bases and J 4 bases, leaving 8 bases between the germline ends. The CDR3 is made up of 13 amino acids. The CDR3 loop is CASSLRGGTEAFF. As DNA, the CDR3 is TGTGCCAGCAGTTTACGAGGGGGCACTGAAGCTTTCTTT.

This clone occurred once. The chain joins TRBV2 to TRBJ1-4, with 8 bases aligning to TRBD1. Germline V gives CDR1 SNHLY, CDR2 FYNNEI. V shed 3 bases and J 5 bases; nucleotides not matched to a gene: 8. This CDR3 has 16 amino acids. DNA for the CDR3: TGTGCCAGCAGTGACGGACAGGGCTCAGCAAATGAAAAACTGTTTTTT. Its translation is CASSDGQGSANEKLFF. The variable domain in full, completed from reference TRBV2 and TRBJ1-4, reads EPEVTQTPSHQVTQMGQEVILRCVPISNHLYFYWYRQILGQKVEFLVSFYNNEISEKSEIFDDQFSVERPDGSNFTLKIRSTKLEDSAMYFCASSDGQGSANEKLFFGSGTQLSVL.

This rearrangement joins TRBV19 to TRBJ1-5; D is unresolved. V lost 8 bases and J lost 0, with 14 bases in between. The CDR3 consists of 15 residues. Germline V CDR1 and CDR2: LNHDA, SQIVND (reference sequence). This CDR3 reads CASAFMGTSNQPQHF. In DNA form, the CDR3 reads TGTGCCAGTGCCTTCATGGGCACTAGCAATCAGCCCCAGCATTTT.

The chain recombines TRBV6-6 with TRBJ1-3; no clear D gene. Germline V gene data show CDR1 as MNHNY and CDR2 as SVGAGI (reference sequence). CDR3 length: 15 amino acids. The V and J ends lost 0 bases and 4 bases respectively, with 10 bases between them. Written as DNA, the CDR3 is TGTGCCAGCAGTTACTCGAGCGGCCGCGGAAACACCATATATTTT. This translates into CASSYSSGRGNTIYF.

The V gene is TRBV18, the J gene TRBJ1-3; no definite D call. V shed 0 bases and J shed 7 bases, with 10 bases lying between them. The CDR3 runs to 14 residues. Germline CDR1 is KGHSH and CDR2 is LQKENI. DNA of the CDR3: TGTGCCAGCTCACCACCACCTGTTGGGAACACCATATATTTT. It yields the protein CASSPPPVGNTIYF.

This chain links TRBV30 with TRBJ1-6, with D hard to call. Germline V lookup: CDR1 GTSNPN, CDR2 SVGIG (reference sequence). V was shortened by 7 bases and J by 9 bases, with 19 bases between the two germline ends. This CDR3 comprises 14 residues. The CDR3 nucleotides read TGTGCCTCCCACCCCGGGCAGCCAAGTTCACCCCTCCACTTT. This encodes CASHPGQPSSPLHF.

The V and J genes are TRBV6-5 and TRBJ1-2, with a possible D match to TRBD1 (5 bases). Germline CDR1 and CDR2: MNHEY and SVGAGI. The germline V and J ends were trimmed by 6 bases and 7 bases, with 15 bases remaining between them. The CDR3 covers 13 residues. The CDR3 region has the DNA TGTGCCAGCAGGGGGGACCGAGCGTTTGGCTACACCTTC. Translation: CASRGDRAFGYTF.

The chain employs TRBV7-2 and TRBJ2-1, with 8 positions matching TRBD2. V dropped 4 bases and J dropped 6; count of bases not matched to a gene: 2. Germline V lookup: CDR1 SGHTA, CDR2 FQGNSA. The CDR3 extends over 13 amino acids. CDR3 DNA: TGTGCCAGCAGCTCGGGACTAGTCAATGAGCAGTTCTTC. It encodes CASSSGLVNEQFF.

Regarding this clone: The sample has other DNA sequences that encode this CDR3 too. The gene calls are TRBV30 and TRBJ1-2; D may be TRBD1 (6 bases). Trimming pared 2 bases from V and 2 bases from J, leaving 9 bases between. The CDR3 is 13 amino acids. The germline CDR1 and CDR2 sequences are GTSNPN and SVGIG (reference sequence). The DNA for the CDR3 is TGTGCCTGGAGTTTAGGGGGAAACTATGGCTACACCTTC. Protein: CAWSLGGNYGYTF.

The chain recombines TRBV9 with TRBJ2-1; D tentatively reads TRBD1 or TRBD2 (5 bases each). The CDR3 extends over 16 amino acids. Germline V lookup: CDR1 SGDLS, CDR2 YYNGEE. The V gene lost 1 base and the J gene lost 0 bases, with 11 bases spanning the gap. This CDR3 is CASSVRGDPSYNEQFF. In DNA form, the CDR3 reads TGTGCCAGCAGCGTAAGAGGGGACCCCTCCTACAATGAGCAGTTCTTC. Together with reference TRBV9 and TRBJ2-1, the CDR3 gives the full variable domain: DSGVTQTPKHLITATGQRVTLRCSPRSGDLSVYWYQQSLDQGLQFLIQYYNGEERAKGNILERFSAQQFPDLHSELNLSSLELGDSALYFCASSVRGDPSYNEQFFGPGTRLTVL.

This chain connects TRBV24-1 to TRBJ2-1; 12 bases map to TRBD2. Unmatched junction bases numbered 1, after V lost 3 bases and J lost 2 bases. The CDR3 is made up of 16 amino acids. From germline, CDR1 is KGHDR and CDR2 SFDVKD. CDR3 residues: CATSDASGGAYNEQFF. In DNA, the CDR3 is TGTGCCACCAGTGATGCTAGCGGGGGGGCCTACAATGAGCAGTTCTTC.

DNA for the CDR3: TGTGCCAGCAGCTTCGTGACCGGGGCTGAAGCTTTCTTT. Encoded protein: CASSFVTGAEAFF. The chain carries TRBV7-9 and TRBJ1-1; D uncertain. V lost 3 bases and J lost 6, with 11 bases in between. In germline, CDR1 is SEHNR, CDR2 FQNEAQ (reference sequence). The CDR3 totals 13 residues.

The chain has TRBV15 and TRBJ1-6; D is uncertain. The V gene lost 0 bases and the J gene lost 11 bases, with 8 bases spanning the gap. The germline V gene encodes CDR1 LNHNV and CDR2 YYDKDF (reference sequence). CDR3 length equals 13 residues. CDR3 nucleotide sequence: TGTGCCACCAGCAGAGATGGAGATACACCCCTCCACTTT. It is translated as CATSRDGDTPLHF.

The CDR3 protein is CASTWDRGRVGDEKLFF. DNA for the CDR3: TGTGCCAGCACCTGGGACAGGGGGCGCGTGGGGGACGAAAAACTGTTTTTT. This chain uses TRBV7-9 with TRBJ1-4; 12 nucleotides line up with TRBD1. The CDR3 is 17 amino acids. Germline V lookup: CDR1 SEHNR, CDR2 FQNEAQ (reference sequence). J was trimmed by 8 bases and V by 7 bases; bases with no gene match: 14.

The chain combines TRBV2 with TRBJ1-5, with TRBD1 matching 7 bases. Trimming cost V 4 bases and J 9 bases; bases outside gene matches: 3. This CDR3 region has 12 residues. Germline V gene data show CDR1 as SNHLY and CDR2 as FYNNEI. The CDR3 DNA follows: TGTGCCAGCAGTGGACAGGGACGGCCCCAGCATTTT. It codes for CASSGQGRPQHF.

The gene calls are TRBV9 and TRBJ2-7; D not certain. CDR3 length: 16 residues. With 0 bases removed from V and 0 bases from J, the gap between germline ends came to 13 bases. Germline V gene lookup returns CDR1 SGDLS and CDR2 YYNGEE. The CDR3 nucleotides are TGTGCCAGCAGCGTAGGTCCCTCTCCATTCTCCTACGAGCAGTACTTC. This codes for CASSVGPSPFSYEQYF.

The sample holds a few counts of this clone. V usage is TRBV6-6 and J usage is TRBJ1-1; 8 nucleotides line up with TRBD1. The V gene's germline CDR1 is MNHNY and CDR2 SVGAGI (reference sequence). J was trimmed by 7 bases and V by 4 bases; bases with no gene match: 8. The CDR3 is made up of 14 amino acids. The CDR3 coding sequence is TGTGCCAGCAGTTGGTCACAGGGGGATAGTGAAGCTTTCTTT. Amino acid sequence: CASSWSQGDSEAFF.

V gene TRBV13 combines with J gene TRBJ2-2; a weak D match, TRBD1 (5 bases). The CDR3 totals 14 residues. The V end was cut by 3 bases, the J end by 4 bases, with 9 bases between. Germline V gene data show CDR1 as PRHDT and CDR2 as FYEKMQ (reference sequence). CDR3 region: CASSFVGVTGELFF. The CDR3 nucleotides are TGTGCCAGCAGCTTCGTAGGGGTCACCGGGGAGCTGTTTTTT.

V gene TRBV19 combines with J gene TRBJ2-3; TRBD2 aligns across 8 bases. The CDR3 contains 15 residues. Trimming removed 3 bases from V and 4 bases from J; junction bases left unmatched: 6. Germline V gene sequence: CDR1 LNHDA, CDR2 SQIVND (reference sequence). The CDR3 here is CASSIIRGGADTQYF. CDR3 sequence (DNA): TGTGCCAGTAGTATCATCCGGGGGGGCGCAGATACGCAGTATTTT.

A single count supports this clone. The chain joins TRBV29-1 to TRBJ2-3; D is unclear. Germline CDR1 reads SQVTM; CDR2 reads ANQGSEA. CDR3 length: 14 amino acids. The ends were cut back, 4 bases at V and 1 base at J, with 12 bases in the middle. The CDR3 protein is CSVAGRTRTDTQYF. CDR3 DNA: TGCAGCGTTGCCGGCCGGACCCGCACAGATACGCAGTATTTT.

The chain combines TRBV5-1 with TRBJ1-3; TRBD1 might be the D (6 bases). The CDR3 consists of 15 residues. Germline V gene sequence: CDR1 SGHRS, CDR2 YFSETQ. With 3 bases removed from V and 2 bases from J, the gap between germline ends came to 12 bases. CDR3 sequence: CASSWEAGAGNTIYF. CDR3 DNA: TGCGCCAGCAGCTGGGAAGCAGGGGCTGGAAACACCATATATTTT.